The 9 T cell receptor beta chains reported below all come from one sample, sequenced in a study of blood T cell repertoires in COVID-19. The repertoire was sequenced with immunoSEQ multiplex PCR; TCRdb's copy has only in-frame clones and lacks some. Counted here are about 33,000 clones, around 85% occurring once; the ten biggest clones make up 25%. Sample: peripheral blood. The receptors were sampled from a woman of 80 years or more with active or convalescent COVID-19.

The V call is TRBV4-1, the J call TRBJ2-2; D remains ambiguous. Trimming shortened V by 2 bases and J by 5 bases, and 6 bases separated the two germline ends. There are 13 residues in the CDR3. From germline, CDR1 is MGHRA and CDR2 YSYEKL. CDR3 sequence: CASSQIGTGELFF. In nucleotides, the CDR3 is TGCGCCAGCAGCCAAATCGGGACCGGGGAGCTGTTTTTT.

The CDR3, as DNA: TGTGCCAGCAGTGCCCCTACCGGGGTCGGCACTGAAGCTTTCTTT. Its translation: CASSAPTGVGTEAFF. This chain joins TRBV2 and TRBJ1-1; D gene unclear. The germline V and J ends were trimmed by 4 bases and 4 bases, with 16 bases remaining between them. Germline assignment: CDR1 SNHLY and CDR2 FYNNEI. There are 15 residues in the CDR3.

This chain uses TRBV9 with TRBJ2-1, with 8 bases lining up with TRBD2. Germline lookup yields CDR1 SGDLS and CDR2 YYNGEE. J gave up 2 bases and V 4 bases, and 2 bases lay outside the gene matches. This CDR3 spans 14 amino acids. CDR3 nucleotide sequence: TGTGCCAGCAGCTTGGGACTAGCCTACAATGAGCAGTTCTTC. Its translation: CASSLGLAYNEQFF.

V and J are TRBV28 and TRBJ1-4, with TRBD1 as a possible D gene (5 bases). Trimming left V 1 base short and J 6 bases short, with 12 bases between. From germline, CDR1 is MDHEN and CDR2 SYDVKM. The length of the CDR3 is 15 residues. In nucleotides, the CDR3 is TGTGCCAGCAGTTTATTGCTGGGGGGGGATGAAAAACTGTTTTTT. It specifies CASSLLLGGDEKLFF. The complete variable domain, with remaining parts taken from reference TRBV28 and TRBJ1-4, reads DVKVTQSSRYLVKRTGEKVFLECVQDMDHENMFWYRQDPGLGLRLIYFSYDVKMKEKGDIPEGYSVSREKKERFSLILESASTNQTSMYLCASSLLLGGDEKLFFGSGTQLSVL.

The chain couples TRBV5-4 to TRBJ2-1; TRBD2 matches 8 bases. This CDR3 comprises 15 residues. V shed 1 base and J 2 bases; nucleotides not matched to a gene: 2. The germline V gene has CDR1 SGHNT and CDR2 YYREEE (reference sequence). CDR3 nucleotide sequence: TGTGCCAGCAGCTTGCGGGGGGGGCCCTACAATGAGCAGTTCTTC. Translating it yields CASSLRGGPYNEQFF.

The genes are TRBV19 and TRBJ2-2, with TRBD1 matching 10 bases. The junction had 11 bases not matched to a gene; V was cut back by 6 bases and J by 1 base. Germline assignment: CDR1 LNHDA and CDR2 SQIVND (reference sequence). This CDR3 is built from 18 residues. The CDR3, as DNA: TGTGCCAGTAGCCTACCGGGACAGGGGCTTCTGAACACCGGGGAGCTGTTTTTT. Protein sequence: CASSLPGQGLLNTGELFF.

V usage is TRBV19 and J usage is TRBJ2-3; D possibly corresponds to TRBD1 (5 bases). Germline V CDR1 and CDR2: LNHDA, SQIVND (reference sequence). Trimming pared 5 bases from V and 4 bases from J, leaving 19 bases between. The CDR3 runs to 16 residues. The CDR3 loop is CASSYGRDGPPDTQYF. In DNA form, the CDR3 reads TGTGCCAGTAGTTATGGCAGGGATGGGCCACCAGATACGCAGTATTTT.

V usage is TRBV5-4 and J usage is TRBJ1-1; maybe TRBD1 (6 bases). CDR1 is SGHNT and CDR2 is YYREEE in the germline V gene (reference sequence). Trimming took off 1 base at V and 10 bases at J, with 14 bases between the two ends. The CDR3 has 13 residues. The CDR3 protein is CASSLQTGTPAFF. The CDR3 coding sequence is TGTGCCAGCAGCTTGCAAACCGGGACACCAGCTTTCTTT.

The rearrangement joins TRBV6-5 to TRBJ1-3; no reliable D call. Germline V lookup: CDR1 MNHEY, CDR2 SVGAGI. The CDR3 totals 15 residues. V shed 2 bases and J shed 1 base, with 9 bases lying between them. The CDR3 DNA reads TGTGCCAGCAGTTACGAGGGCATATCTGGAAACACCATATATTTT. The encoded protein is CASSYEGISGNTIYF.